The sequence of this T cell receptor (beta chain) was determined in a study of PD-1 blockade in classical Hodgkin lymphoma. All patients experienced relapse after autologous stem cell transplantation, and brentuximab vedotin exposure was variable. This clone came up once. The protocol was immunoSEQ multiplex PCR, while the TCRdb copy is restricted to in-frame clones and leaves out a portion. The sample lists about 11,000 clones, about 80% occurring once. The TCR comes from a human donor with classical Hodgkin lymphoma. The sequencing here drew on peripheral blood mononuclear cells (PBMCs), taken before the second cycle of nivolumab.

CDR3 nucleotide sequence: TGCAGCGTTGAGTTACTCCTTGGGGCCTACAATGAGCAGTTCTTC. This codes for CSVELLLGAYNEQFF. The chain has TRBV29-1 and TRBJ2-1; D call uncertain. In germline, CDR1 is SQVTM, CDR2 ANQGSEA. The ends were cut back, 3 bases at V and 2 bases at J, with 14 bases in the middle. There are 15 residues in the CDR3.